These 15 T cell receptor beta chains originate from one sample sequenced in a study of T cells after posttransplantation cyclophosphamide listed by TCRdb under 2016. The library came from the immunoSEQ multiplex PCR assay. The table comes from immuneACCESS by way of TCRdb, which keeps in-frame sequences with V and J called. Part of the clones is missing from these tables; in studies checked, under half for an unresolved V gene and the rest for unknown reasons. This sample is represented by some 40,000 clones, with no singletons among them. The biggest ten clones account for roughly 2.1% of the sample. Sequencing was carried out using PBMCs. Receptors originate from a man aged 35 to 55 in good health, CMV-negative, and a related stem cell transplant donor.

This clone came up many times. The V call is TRBV5-1, the J call TRBJ1-1; D might be TRBD1 (5 bases). The length of the CDR3 is 14 residues. From germline, CDR1 is SGHRS and CDR2 YFSETQ. V dropped 0 bases and J dropped 0 bases, with 6 bases sitting between them. In DNA, the CDR3 is TGCGCCAGCAGCTTGGGGGGGGTGAACACTGAAGCTTTCTTT. It codes for CASSLGGVNTEAFF.

This clone was recorded at least ten times. V usage is TRBV7-3 and J usage is TRBJ2-1; D remains ambiguous. V lost 0 bases to trimming and J lost 7 bases, with 13 bases between them. Germline V gene sequence: CDR1 SGHTA, CDR2 FQGTGA. This CDR3 spans 15 amino acids. The CDR3 DNA is TGTGCCAGCAGCTTAACTCCGAGATTAACTAATGAGCAGTTCTTC. Amino acid sequence: CASSLTPRLTNEQFF.

The chain has TRBV6-6 and TRBJ1-5; D not certain. CDR1 and CDR2 from the germline V gene are MNHNY and SVGAGI (reference sequence). This CDR3 contains 15 residues. The V and J ends lost 0 bases and 0 bases respectively, with 6 bases between them. The CDR3 spells CASSYSTNSNQPQHF. The CDR3 DNA is TGTGCCAGCAGTTACTCGACAAATAGCAATCAGCCCCAGCATTTT.

This clone occurred many times. The rearrangement uses TRBV7-2 and TRBJ1-1; D uncertain. The ends were cut back, 0 bases at V and 0 bases at J, with 8 bases in the middle. The CDR3 length is 15 residues. The V gene's germline CDR1 is SGHTA and CDR2 FQGNSA. The chain's CDR3 is CASSLAPSMNTEAFF. The CDR3 nucleotides read TGTGCCAGCAGCTTAGCGCCCAGTATGAACACTGAAGCTTTCTTT.

This clone was picked up many times. The chain has TRBV6-1 and TRBJ1-5; no reliable D call. The V and J ends lost 4 bases and 0 bases respectively, with 7 bases between them. Germline-derived CDR1 and CDR2 are MNHNS and SASEGT. The CDR3 has 14 residues. The CDR3 sequence: CASSGEYSNQPQHF. For the CDR3, the DNA is TGTGCCAGCAGTGGAGAGTATAGCAATCAGCCCCAGCATTTT.

This clone was picked up many times. The chain employs TRBV18 and TRBJ2-3; 7 nucleotides line up with TRBD2. The V segment lost 8 bases and the J segment 0 bases; nucleotides outside the gene matches: 2. This CDR3 is 13 amino acids long. Germline values: CDR1 KGHSH, CDR2 LQKENI. The CDR3 loop reads CASRRESTDTQYF. In DNA form, the CDR3 reads TGTGCCAGCCGGCGGGAGAGCACAGATACGCAGTATTTT.

At least ten counts were recorded for this clone. The J gene is TRBJ2-1, the V gene TRBV10-2; 10 positions match TRBD2. This CDR3 has 16 residues. Germline CDR1 reads WSHSY; CDR2 reads SAAADI. Trimming at V came to 3 bases and at J to 5 bases, leaving 7 bases not matched to a gene. The CDR3 nucleotides read TGCGCCAGCAGTGAAGTGGGGACTAGCGACCACAATGAGCAGTTCTTC. It encodes CASSEVGTSDHNEQFF.

This clone has a count of ten or more. V gene TRBV11-1 combines with J gene TRBJ2-3; the match to TRBD1 covers 8 bases. Germline lookup yields CDR1 SGHAT and CDR2 FQDESV (reference sequence). Trimming removed 6 bases from V and 2 bases from J; junction bases left unmatched: 7. The CDR3 has 15 amino acids. The CDR3: CASSTTGANTDTQYF. The CDR3 coding sequence is TGTGCCAGCAGTACGACAGGGGCGAACACAGATACGCAGTATTTT.

In its sample, this clone was seen many times. The V call is TRBV5-1, the J call TRBJ2-3; no reliable D call. Deletions cut 4 bases from V and 2 bases from J, with 17 bases between. Germline V gene lookup returns CDR1 SGHRS and CDR2 YFSETQ. The CDR3 contains 16 residues. The CDR3: CASSLWSSVDTDTQYF. In DNA form, the CDR3 reads TGCGCCAGCAGCCTCTGGAGTAGTGTCGACACAGATACGCAGTATTTT.

At least ten counts were recorded for this clone. The genes are TRBV10-3 and TRBJ2-1; the match to TRBD2 covers 12 bases. Germline CDR1 and CDR2: ENHRY and SYGVKD. The CDR3 length is 13 residues. Germline trimming cut 7 bases from V and 8 bases from J; bases unmatched to any gene: 3. The CDR3 protein is CAIMTSGSDEQFF. The CDR3 region has the DNA TGTGCCATCATGACTAGCGGGAGCGATGAGCAGTTCTTC.

In its sample, this clone was seen many times. The gene calls are TRBV6-5 and TRBJ1-5; D remains unclear. CDR1 MNHEY and CDR2 SVGAGI come from the germline V gene. The CDR3 totals 12 residues. Deletions cut 7 bases from V and 6 bases from J, with 10 bases between. The CDR3 sequence is CASKGEGQPQHF. DNA for the CDR3: TGTGCCAGCAAAGGAGAGGGTCAGCCCCAGCATTTT.

This clone was seen many times. The rearrangement links TRBV4-1 to TRBJ2-2; TRBD2 aligns across 9 bases. After removal of 0 bases from V and 5 bases from J, the junction contained 10 bases not matched to a gene. The CDR3 runs 18 residues. Germline-derived CDR1 and CDR2 are MGHRA and YSYEKL. This chain's CDR3 is CASSQDRASGMGTGELFF. CDR3 DNA sequence: TGCGCCAGCAGCCAAGACAGGGCTAGCGGGATGGGTACCGGGGAGCTGTTTTTT.

A few counts support this clone. The rearrangement joins TRBV7-2 to TRBJ2-1; 9 bases align to TRBD2. The CDR3 covers 15 residues. CDR1 SGHTA and CDR2 FQGNSA come from the germline V gene. V was clipped by 5 bases and J by 4 bases; unmatched bases: 6. Written as DNA, the CDR3 is TGTGCCAGCAGCCTCACTAGCGGGCAATACAATGAGCAGTTCTTC. This encodes CASSLTSGQYNEQFF.

This clone was recorded at least ten times. The chain couples TRBV4-2 to TRBJ1-2; D is unresolved. From germline, CDR1 is LGHNA and CDR2 YNFKEQ. This CDR3 comprises 14 residues. The V gene lost 4 bases and the J gene lost 8 bases, with 17 bases spanning the gap. The chain's CDR3 is CASSRELVNWGYTF. The CDR3 DNA follows: TGTGCCAGCAGCCGGGAGCTTGTCAACTGGGGCTACACCTTC.

This clone has more than one count but fewer than ten. This chain links TRBV29-1 with TRBJ2-3, with TRBD2 identical over 14 bases. The ends lost 6 bases at V and 4 bases at J; junction bases unmatched: 3. CDR3 length equals 14 residues. The germline V gene has CDR1 SQVTM and CDR2 ANQGSEA. This chain's CDR3 is CSVGLAGVPDTQYF. In DNA, the CDR3 is TGCAGCGTGGGACTAGCGGGAGTCCCAGATACGCAGTATTTT.